This T cell receptor (beta chain) came from a study of blood T cells in healthy people across ages. General study results and limits: A conclusive naive versus antigen-experienced comparison was prevented by the unsorted PBMCs.

Trimming stripped 1 base from V and 5 bases from J, with 17 bases between. The V gene's germline CDR1 is SGHTA and CDR2 FQGNSA. The CDR3 totals 16 residues. Through a sample-barcoded 5' primer and a J-beta primer mix, a second PCR was run for 7 to 11 cycles. TCRdb re-analysed the 5' RACE reads in MiXCR, keeping a single row per CDR3 protein. The sample carries 1.2 million to 1.5 million distinct CDR3 sequences, 59% recorded once. Drawing of peripheral blood yielded about 10 milliliters from each donor. A minimum of 7 million PBMCs was isolated per sample. A remark on this clonotype: As yet, its antigen is unknown.

This receptor was taken from a young man in good health. Specimen: blood. The chain employs TRBV7-2 and TRBJ2-5; D unresolved. CDR3 in amino acids: CASSLVRLVAAETQYF. CDR3 in DNA: TGTGCCAGCAGCTTAGTGCGGTTAGTCGCAGCCGAGACCCAGTACTTC.